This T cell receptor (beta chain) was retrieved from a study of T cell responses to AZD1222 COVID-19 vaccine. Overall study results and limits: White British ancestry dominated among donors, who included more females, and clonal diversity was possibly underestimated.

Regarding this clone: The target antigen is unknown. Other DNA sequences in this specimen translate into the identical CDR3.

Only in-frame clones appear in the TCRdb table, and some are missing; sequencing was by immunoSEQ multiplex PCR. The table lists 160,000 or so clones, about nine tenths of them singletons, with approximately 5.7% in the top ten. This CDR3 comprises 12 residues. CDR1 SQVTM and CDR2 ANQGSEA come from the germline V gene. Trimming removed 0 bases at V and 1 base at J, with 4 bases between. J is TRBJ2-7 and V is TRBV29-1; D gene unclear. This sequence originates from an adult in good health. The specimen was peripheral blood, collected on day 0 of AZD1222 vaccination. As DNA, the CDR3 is TGCAGCGTTGAAGAGGGGTCCTACGAGCAGTACTTC. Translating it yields CSVEEGSYEQYF.